A selection of T cell receptor beta chains follows, all from one sample in a study of cytomegalovirus exposure and HLA in healthy donors. TCRdb's copy holds only in-frame clones and misses some; the assay was immunoSEQ multiplex PCR. This table has about 110,000 clones, 76% appearing once. The sequenced sample was PBMCs. All receptors come from a man aged 35-49 years in good health and CMV-seropositive. Both conserved end residues are part of each CDR3. The D gene is left open where the match is weak. Only part of the rows carry a size: once, few, many, or a class if the clone is expanded.

V gene	J gene	D gene	clone size	CDR3 protein	CDR3 DNA
TRBV11-2	TRBJ1-1	TRBD1	.	CASSGRQGVLGGNTEAFF	TGTGCCAGCAGCGGAAGACAGGGGGTTTTAGGCGGGAACACTGAAGCTTTCTTT
TRBV7-6	TRBJ2-7	.	.	CASSPSGLSYEQYF	TGTGCCAGCAGCCCGTCTGGGCTTTCCTACGAGCAGTACTTC
TRBV19	TRBJ2-1	.	.	CASSIRGRDNNEQFF	TGTGCCAGTAGTATCCGGGGTCGGGACAATAATGAGCAGTTCTTC
TRBV18	TRBJ2-6	.	.	CASSRSTSAGANVLTF	TGTGCCAGCTCGAGGAGTACGTCGGCTGGGGCCAACGTCCTGACTTTC
TRBV28	TRBJ2-7	TRBD1	once	CASRPTGGRSEQYF	TGTGCCAGCAGACCGACAGGGGGCCGTAGCGAGCAGTACTTC
TRBV11-2	TRBJ2-2	TRBD1	.	CASSLDRGGHGELFF	TGTGCCAGCAGCTTGGACAGGGGAGGGCACGGGGAGCTGTTTTTT
TRBV2	TRBJ2-5	TRBD1	few	CASSEMDRGGTQYF	TGTGCCAGCAGTGAAATGGACAGGGGTGGGACCCAGTACTTC
TRBV2	TRBJ1-2	TRBD1	.	CASRTGKGYTF	TGTGCCAGCAGGACAGGGAAAGGCTACACCTTC
TRBV7-6	TRBJ2-1	TRBD1	.	CASSQTGTGFGNEQFF	TGTGCCAGCAGCCAAACCGGGACAGGGTTCGGCAATGAGCAGTTCTTC
TRBV15	TRBJ1-5	.	.	CATSNDFQNQPQHF	TGTGCCACCAGCAACGACTTTCAAAACCAGCCCCAGCATTTT
TRBV4-2	TRBJ2-7	TRBD2	.	CASSQSSSGASYEQYF	TGTGCCAGCAGCCAGTCGTCTAGCGGGGCGTCCTACGAGCAGTACTTC